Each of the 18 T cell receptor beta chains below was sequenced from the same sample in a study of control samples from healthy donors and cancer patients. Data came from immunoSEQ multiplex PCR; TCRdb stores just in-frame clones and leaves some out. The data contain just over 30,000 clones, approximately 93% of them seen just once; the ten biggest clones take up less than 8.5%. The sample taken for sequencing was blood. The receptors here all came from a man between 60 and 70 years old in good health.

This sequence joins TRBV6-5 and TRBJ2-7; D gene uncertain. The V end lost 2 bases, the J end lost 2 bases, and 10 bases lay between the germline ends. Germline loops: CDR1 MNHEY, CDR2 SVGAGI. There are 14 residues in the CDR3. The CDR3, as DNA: TGTGCCAGCAGTTACAACAGAAACACCTACGAGCAGTACTTC. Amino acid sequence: CASSYNRNTYEQYF.

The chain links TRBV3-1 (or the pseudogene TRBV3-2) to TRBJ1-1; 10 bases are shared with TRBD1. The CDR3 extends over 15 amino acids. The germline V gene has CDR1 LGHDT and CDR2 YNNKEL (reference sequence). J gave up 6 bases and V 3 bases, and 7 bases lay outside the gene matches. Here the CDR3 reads CASSHLTGGRSEAFF. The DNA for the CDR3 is TGTGCCAGCAGCCACCTGACAGGGGGCAGGTCTGAAGCTTTCTTT.

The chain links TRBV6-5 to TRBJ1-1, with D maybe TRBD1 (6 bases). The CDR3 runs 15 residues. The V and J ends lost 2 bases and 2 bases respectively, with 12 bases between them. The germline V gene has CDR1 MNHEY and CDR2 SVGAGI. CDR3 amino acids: CASSYGYGGNTEAFF. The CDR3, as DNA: TGTGCCAGCAGTTACGGTTACGGGGGCAACACTGAAGCTTTCTTT.

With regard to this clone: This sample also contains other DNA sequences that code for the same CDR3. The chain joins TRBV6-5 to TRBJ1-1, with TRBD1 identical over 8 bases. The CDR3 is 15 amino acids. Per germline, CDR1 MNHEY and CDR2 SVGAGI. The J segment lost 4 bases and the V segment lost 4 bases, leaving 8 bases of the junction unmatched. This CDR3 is CASSLHHRGVTEAFF. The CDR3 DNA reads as TGTGCCAGCAGTTTGCACCACAGGGGGGTCACTGAAGCTTTCTTT.

The CDR3 DNA follows: TGTGCCAGCAGCTGGGACAGCATGAACACTGAAGCTTTCTTT. Its translation: CASSWDSMNTEAFF. This chain links TRBV5-4 with TRBJ1-1; TRBD1 matches at 7 bases. The CDR3 covers 14 residues. Trimming took 3 bases from V and 0 from J; bases not matched to a gene: 2. Per germline, CDR1 SGHNT and CDR2 YYREEE (reference sequence).

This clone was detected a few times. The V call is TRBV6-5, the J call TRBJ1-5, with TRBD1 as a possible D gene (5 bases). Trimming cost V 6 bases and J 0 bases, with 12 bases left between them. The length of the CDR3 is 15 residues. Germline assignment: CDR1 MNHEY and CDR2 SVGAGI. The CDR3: CASSRDSYSNQPQHF. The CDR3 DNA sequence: TGTGCCAGCAGCCGAGACAGTTATAGCAATCAGCCCCAGCATTTT.

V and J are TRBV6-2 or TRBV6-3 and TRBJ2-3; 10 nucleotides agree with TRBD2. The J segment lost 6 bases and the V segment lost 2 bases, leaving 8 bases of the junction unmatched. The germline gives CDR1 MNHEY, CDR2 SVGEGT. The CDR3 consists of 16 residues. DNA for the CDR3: TGTGCCAGCAGTTACCGGCCAGCGGGGGGGCGGGATACGCAGTATTTT. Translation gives CASSYRPAGGRDTQYF.

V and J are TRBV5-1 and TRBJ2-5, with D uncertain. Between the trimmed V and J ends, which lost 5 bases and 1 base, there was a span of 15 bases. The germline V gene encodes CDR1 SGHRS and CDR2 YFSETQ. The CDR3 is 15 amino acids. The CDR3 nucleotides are TGCGCCAGCAGTCGTTCGGCCGCCACCCAAGAGACCCAGTACTTC. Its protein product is CASSRSAATQETQYF.

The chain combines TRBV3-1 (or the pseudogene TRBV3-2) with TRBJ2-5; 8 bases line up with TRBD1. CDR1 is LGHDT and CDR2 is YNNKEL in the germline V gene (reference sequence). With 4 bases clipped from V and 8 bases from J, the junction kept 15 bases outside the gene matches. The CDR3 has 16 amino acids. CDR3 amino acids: CASSRDTGTGGGTQYF. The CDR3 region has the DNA TGTGCCAGCAGCCGCGATACCGGGACAGGCGGAGGAACCCAGTACTTC.

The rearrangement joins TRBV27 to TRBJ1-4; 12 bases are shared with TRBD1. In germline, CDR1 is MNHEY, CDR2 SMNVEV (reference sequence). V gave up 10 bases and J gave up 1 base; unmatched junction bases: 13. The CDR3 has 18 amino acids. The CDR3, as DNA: TGTGCCACCGTCCCCGGGGACAGGGGGCTGGGAACTAATGAAAAACTGTTTTTT. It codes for CATVPGDRGLGTNEKLFF.

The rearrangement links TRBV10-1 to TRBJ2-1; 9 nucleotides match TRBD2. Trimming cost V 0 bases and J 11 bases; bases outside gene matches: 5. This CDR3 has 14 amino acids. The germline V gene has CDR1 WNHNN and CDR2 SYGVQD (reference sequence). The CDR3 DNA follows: TGCGCCAGCAGTGAGTCGATGCGGGGGGGGAAGCAGTTCTTC. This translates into CASSESMRGGKQFF.

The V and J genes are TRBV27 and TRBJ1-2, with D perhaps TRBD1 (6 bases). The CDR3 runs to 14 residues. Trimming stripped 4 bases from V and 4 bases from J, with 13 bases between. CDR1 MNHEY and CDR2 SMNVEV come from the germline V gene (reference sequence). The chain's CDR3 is CASSSPVRGYGYTF. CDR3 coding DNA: TGTGCCAGCAGTTCTCCCGTCAGGGGCTATGGCTACACCTTC.

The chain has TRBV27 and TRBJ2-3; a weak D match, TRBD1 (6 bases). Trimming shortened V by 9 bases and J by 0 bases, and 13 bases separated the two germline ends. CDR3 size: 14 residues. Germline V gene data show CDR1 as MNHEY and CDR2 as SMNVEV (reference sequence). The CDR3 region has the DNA TGTGCCAGTTCGGACAGCTGGAGCACAGATACGCAGTATTTT. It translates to CASSDSWSTDTQYF.

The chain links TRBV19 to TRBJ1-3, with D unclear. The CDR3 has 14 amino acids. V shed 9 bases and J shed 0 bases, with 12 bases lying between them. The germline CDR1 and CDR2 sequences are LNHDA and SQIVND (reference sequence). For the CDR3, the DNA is TGTGCCAGCCACGGGCGGGGCTCTGGAAACACCATATATTTT. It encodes CASHGRGSGNTIYF.

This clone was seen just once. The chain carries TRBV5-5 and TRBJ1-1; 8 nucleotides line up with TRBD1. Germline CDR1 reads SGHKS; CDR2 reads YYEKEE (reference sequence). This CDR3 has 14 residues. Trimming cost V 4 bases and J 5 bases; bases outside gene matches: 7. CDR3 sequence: CASSPRTGSTEAFF. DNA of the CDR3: TGTGCCAGCAGCCCTAGGACAGGGTCGACTGAAGCTTTCTTT.

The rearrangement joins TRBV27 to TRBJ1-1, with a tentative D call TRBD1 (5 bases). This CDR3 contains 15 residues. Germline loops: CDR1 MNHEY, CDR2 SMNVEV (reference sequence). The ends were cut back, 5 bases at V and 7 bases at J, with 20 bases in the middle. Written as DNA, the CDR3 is TGTGCCAGCAGTCTAAGACCGGGGGGTAAGTTTGAAGCTTTCTTT. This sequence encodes CASSLRPGGKFEAFF.

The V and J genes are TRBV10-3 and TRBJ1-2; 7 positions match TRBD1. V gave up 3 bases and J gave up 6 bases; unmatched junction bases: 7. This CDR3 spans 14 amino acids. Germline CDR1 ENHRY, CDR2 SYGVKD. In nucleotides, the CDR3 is TGTGCCATCAGTGATAGACAGGGTCGAGATGGCTACACCTTC. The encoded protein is CAISDRQGRDGYTF.

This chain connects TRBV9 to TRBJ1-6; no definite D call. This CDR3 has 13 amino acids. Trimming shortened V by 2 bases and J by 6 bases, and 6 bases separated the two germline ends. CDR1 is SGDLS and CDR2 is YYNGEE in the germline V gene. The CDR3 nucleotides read TGTGCCAGCAGCGTGGGTTTTAATTCACCCCTCCACTTT. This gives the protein CASSVGFNSPLHF.